This T cell receptor beta chain was profiled in a study of CXCR3-negative and CXCR3-positive naive CD8 T cells (dated by TCRdb to the late 2010s). Regarding the complete study: Roughly 140 million TRB reads were obtained in total, roughly 1.5 +/- 0.3 million reads per library. Data from about 12 donors, pooled across two independent experiments, went into the diversity and physicochemical repertoire analyses. For the TRBV-TRBJ cluster analysis, the naive subsets came from 5 donors, while the memory cells came from 3 donors. Points the paper makes about the study in general: Freshly isolated PBMCs were used for most assays because CXCR3 expression went down partially after cryopreservation. Compared with CXCR3-negative naive cells, CXCR3-positive naive cells had TRB CDR3s with higher hydrophobicity (lower Kidera factor 4), lower energy, and higher strength and volume indices. Similar TRBV-TRBJ usage was shown by naive CXCR3-negative and CXCR3-positive cells from the same donor, whereas distinct patterns were shown by memory cells. Both naive subsets had comparably high repertoire diversity, while memory CD8+ T cells had much lower repertoire diversity. Because surface CD5, which is linked to self-reactivity in mice, was comparable between the naive subsets, TCR interaction strength was also inferred from the physicochemical properties of TRB CDR3s.

Each CD8+ T cell subset was flow-sorted in triplicate, and around 300,000 cells per subset were placed directly into RLT lysis buffer. To keep memory contaminants out, a stringent definition of naive CD8+ T cells was applied: CD45RO-CCR7+CD27+CD95-. Using standard density gradient centrifugation, peripheral blood mononuclear cells were isolated from buffy coats. Naive CXCR3-negative and CXCR3-positive CD8+ T cells were flow-sorted on a FACSAria III. Total RNA was extracted from sorted cells using an RNeasy Mini Kit. For CDR1 and CDR2, the germline V gene lists MGHRA and YSYEKL. From cysteine to phenylalanine, the CDR3 is 14 amino acids long. The DNA is not on file. The data were produced on a NextSeq 550. The Human TCR Profiling Kit (MiLaboratory) was used to make UMI-labeled 5' RACE TRB cDNA libraries. cDNA synthesis used the entire amount of extracted RNA, and PCR amplification then used the entire amount of cDNA produced. The libraries were made side by side, with each library going through the same number of PCR cycles. Processing in the source paper ran as follows. With a minimum of two reads required per UMI, MIGEC and MiXCR pulled out about 52,000 +/- 9,100 unique UMI-labeled TRB cDNA molecules from each library. On average, approximately 40,000 +/- 10,000 functional in-frame TRB CDR3 nucleotide clonotypes lacking stop codons were found per library. After downsampling to 5000 UMI-labeled TRB molecules per sample, diversity metrics such as normalized Shannon-Wiener and Chao1 were calculated in VDJtools. VDJtools computed clonotype-size-weighted physicochemical properties of the central five CDR3 residues: interaction energy, strength, volume and Kidera factor 4. Following TCRdb reprocessing, every CDR3 protein sequence forms one entry, and DNA is not provided. V and J calls and clone size were set by TCRdb, not the authors. Per the sample table, the count is about 6,700 distinct CDR3 sequences. Of the sample, roughly 0.98% falls within the top ten clones.

To note about this clonotype: Its antigen remains unidentified.

The sequenced material came from naive CXCR3- CD8+ T cells from blood. Per the publication, the cell subset or site label means: CD45RO-CCR7+CD27+CD95- naive CD8+ T cells lacking CXCR3 (TNR3-). The source of this sequence is a human donor in good health. Some clones in this sample may be carry-over from other donors' samples. The chain is made from TRBV4-1 and TRBJ2-7; TCRdb picks TRBD2, but there is no DNA to check that call. The CDR3 loop reads CASSQGLAGNEQYF.